This TCR beta chain is from a study of T cell changes during pregnancy in multiple sclerosis. Sequenced by immunoSEQ multiplex PCR; TCRdb stores in-frame clones only, minus some. In the table there are more than 80,000 clones, approximately 91% of which are singletons. The CDR3 is made up of 16 amino acids. Germline loops: CDR1 SGHNT, CDR2 YENEEA. Unmatched junction bases numbered 11, after V lost 5 bases and J lost 5 bases. Sequencing was performed on PBMCs, taken in the first trimester of pregnancy. The V call is TRBV11-3, the J call TRBJ2-2; TRBD1 matches 7 bases. The source of this sequence is a female donor in good health, serving as a control in a pregnancy study. Some clones in this sample may be carry-over from other donors' samples. This chain's CDR3 is CASSPGRQGETGELFF. In DNA form, the CDR3 reads TGTGCCAGCAGCCCGGGGCGACAGGGAGAGACCGGGGAGCTGTTTTTT.